These 7 T cell receptor beta chains share one sample of origin, sequenced in a study of blood T cell repertoires in COVID-19. Sequencing used immunoSEQ multiplex PCR; TCRdb keeps in-frame clones, though not all of them. The sample records roughly 140,000 clones, roughly 87% being singletons. The sequenced material came from peripheral blood. All receptors derive from a man aged 70-80 years with acute or convalescent COVID-19.

The genes are TRBV5-5 and TRBJ2-2; 16 positions match TRBD2. The V gene's germline CDR1 is SGHKS and CDR2 YYEKEE (reference sequence). V trimming: 3 bases; J trimming: 4 bases; junction bases outside the gene matches: 3. The CDR3 extends over 17 amino acids. CDR3 nucleotide sequence: TGTGCCAGCAGCTCGGGACTAGCGGGAGGGAGCACCGGGGAGCTGTTTTTT. Its protein product is CASSSGLAGGSTGELFF.

The chain carries TRBV19 and TRBJ2-2; D is possibly TRBD1 (5 bases). V was trimmed by 3 bases and J by 7 bases, leaving 12 bases between them. CDR3 size: 14 residues. Germline loops: CDR1 LNHDA, CDR2 SQIVND (reference sequence). In DNA form, the CDR3 reads TGTGCCAGTAGTATCAGGGTGCGGAACGGGGAGCTGTTTTTT. This translates into CASSIRVRNGELFF.

The chain combines TRBV19 with TRBJ1-5; 12 nucleotides agree with TRBD1. V dropped 5 bases and J dropped 6; count of bases not matched to a gene: 2. CDR3 length equals 14 residues. Germline V gene lookup returns CDR1 LNHDA and CDR2 SQIVND (reference sequence). CDR3 DNA: TGTGCCAGTAGTGGGACAGGGGGCTTTCAGCCCCAGCATTTT. Protein sequence: CASSGTGGFQPQHF.

This rearrangement joins TRBV27 to TRBJ2-7; TRBD1 aligns across 7 bases. With V trimmed by 5 bases and J by 2 bases, 9 bases remained unmatched. Per the germline V gene, CDR1 is MNHEY and CDR2 is SMNVEV (reference sequence). This CDR3 has 15 residues. The CDR3 DNA reads as TGTGCCAGCAGTACCATCCGGACAGGCCCCTACGAGCAGTACTTC. Protein: CASSTIRTGPYEQYF.

The chain carries TRBV28 and TRBJ1-2; TRBD1 might be the D (5 bases). Trimming cost V 3 bases and J 4 bases, with 12 bases left between them. The CDR3 consists of 14 residues. Per germline, CDR1 MDHEN and CDR2 SYDVKM. CDR3 protein: CASSFAGPPYGYTF. CDR3 in DNA: TGTGCCAGCAGTTTTGCGGGGCCCCCCTATGGCTACACCTTC.

This chain uses TRBV19 with TRBJ1-1, with TRBD1 matching 7 bases. The germline CDR1 and CDR2 sequences are LNHDA and SQIVND (reference sequence). Unmatched junction bases numbered 8, after V lost 5 bases and J lost 2 bases. The CDR3 is 15 residues long. The CDR3 DNA is TGTGCCAGTAGTCCCCCCGGGACAGACAACACTGAAGCTTTCTTT. Amino acid sequence: CASSPPGTDNTEAFF.

The chain combines TRBV19 with TRBJ1-1; TRBD1 matches 9 bases. This CDR3 is built from 12 residues. The V gene end was trimmed by 7 bases and the J gene end by 9 bases; junction bases not matched to a gene: 6. The germline V gene has CDR1 LNHDA and CDR2 SQIVND (reference sequence). The CDR3 spells CASTNRGLKAFF. The CDR3 bases are TGTGCCAGTACCAACAGGGGGCTCAAAGCTTTCTTT.